The rows below give T cell receptor beta chains drawn from one sample of a study of blood T cell repertoires in COVID-19. Repertoires were generated with immunoSEQ multiplex PCR, while TCRdb's copy carries only in-frame clones and drops some. The sample consists of under 350,000 clones, around 90% of them appearing once. The sequencing sample was made of PBMCs or T cells enriched from blood (not recorded which). These receptors all come from a middle-aged woman who had recovered from COVID-19. Each CDR3 is given with its conserved first and last residue. The order of the fields is V gene, D gene, J gene, clone size, CDR3 protein, CDR3 DNA. A D gene is named only where the DNA matches it firmly. Some rows mark clone size as missing; the rest say once, few, many or name a class of expanded clone.

V: TRBV6-5
D: TRBD2
J: TRBJ2-1
size: NA
CDR3: CASSSERGIPYNEQFF
DNA: TGTGCCAGCAGTTCCGAGCGGGGGATACCCTACAATGAGCAGTTCTTC

V: TRBV5-1
D: TRBD1
J: TRBJ1-1
size: NA
CDR3: CASSLRPGQDTEAFF
DNA: TGCGCCAGCAGCTTGCGCCCGGGACAGGACACTGAAGCTTTCTTT

V: TRBV15
D: NA
J: TRBJ1-4
size: NA
CDR3: CATSRDAASEKLFF
DNA: TGTGCCACCAGCAGAGATGCGGCCTCTGAAAAACTGTTTTTT

V: TRBV5-1
D: TRBD1
J: TRBJ1-1
size: NA
CDR3: CASSTQGVANTEAFF
DNA: TGCGCCAGCAGTACACAGGGGGTGGCGAACACTGAAGCTTTCTTT

V: TRBV7-9
D: NA
J: TRBJ2-2
size: once
CDR3: CASSPPQGSTGELFF
DNA: TGTGCCAGCAGCCCCCCCCAGGGGAGCACCGGGGAGCTGTTTTTT

V: TRBV9
D: TRBD2
J: TRBJ2-3
size: NA
CDR3: CASSVSGRESDTQYF
DNA: TGTGCCAGCAGCGTTAGCGGGAGGGAGTCAGATACGCAGTATTTT

V: TRBV12-3/TRBV12-4
D: NA
J: TRBJ2-7
size: NA
CDR3: CASSLGLNYEQYF
DNA: TGTGCCAGCAGTTTGGGCCTTAACTACGAGCAGTACTTC

V: TRBV2
D: NA
J: TRBJ2-1
size: many
CDR3: CASSGLPPLVSPYNEQFF
DNA: TGTGCCAGCAGTGGGCTGCCGCCCTTAGTTAGCCCCTACAATGAGCAGTTCTTC

V: TRBV7-3
D: TRBD1
J: TRBJ2-7
size: NA
CDR3: CASSRGQGAGEQYF
DNA: TGTGCCAGCAGTCGGGGACAGGGGGCAGGCGAGCAGTACTTC

V: TRBV19
D: TRBD1
J: TRBJ1-2
size: NA
CDR3: CASQRGQTYGYTF
DNA: TGTGCCAGCCAAAGGGGACAGACCTATGGCTACACCTTC

V: TRBV5-5
D: NA
J: TRBJ1-2
size: NA
CDR3: CASSLRTDYGYTF
DNA: TGTGCCAGCAGCTTGCGGACAGACTATGGCTACACCTTC

V: TRBV27
D: NA
J: TRBJ1-6
size: NA
CDR3: CASSLQGLDNSPLHF
DNA: TGTGCCAGCAGTTTGCAGGGTTTGGATAATTCACCCCTCCACTTT

V: TRBV5-1
D: NA
J: TRBJ2-6
size: NA
CDR3: CASSSNSGANVLTF
DNA: TGCGCCAGCAGTAGTAACTCTGGGGCCAACGTCCTGACTTTC

V: TRBV4-2
D: NA
J: TRBJ1-3
size: NA
CDR3: CASSPLLNGGSGNTIYF
DNA: TGTGCCAGCAGCCCACTACTGAATGGTGGCTCTGGAAACACCATATATTTT

V: TRBV5-1
D: NA
J: TRBJ1-1
size: NA
CDR3: CASSLTTTEAFF
DNA: TGCGCCAGCAGCTTGACAACGACTGAAGCTTTCTTT

V: TRBV7-3
D: NA
J: TRBJ2-3
size: NA
CDR3: CASSFGWEDTQYF
DNA: TGTGCCAGCAGCTTTGGGTGGGAGGATACGCAGTATTTT

V: TRBV29-1
D: NA
J: TRBJ1-3
size: NA
CDR3: CSTLDSFSGNTIYF
DNA: TGCAGCACCCTCGACAGTTTCTCTGGAAACACCATATATTTT

V: TRBV4-2
D: TRBD2
J: TRBJ2-7
size: NA
CDR3: CASSRQRESPYEQYF
DNA: TGTGCCAGCAGCCGCCAGCGGGAGAGTCCCTACGAGCAGTACTTC

V: TRBV27
D: TRBD1
J: TRBJ1-2
size: NA
CDR3: CASSPDRGANYGYTF
DNA: TGTGCCAGCAGCCCAGACAGGGGAGCTAACTATGGCTACACCTTC

V: TRBV19
D: NA
J: TRBJ1-1
size: NA
CDR3: CASSISDRKNTEAFF
DNA: TGTGCCAGTAGTATTTCCGACAGGAAGAACACTGAAGCTTTCTTT

V: TRBV2
D: TRBD2
J: TRBJ2-7
size: NA
CDR3: CASNPGLAITYEQYF
DNA: TGTGCCAGCAACCCGGGACTAGCTATCACCTACGAGCAGTACTTC

V: TRBV19
D: NA
J: TRBJ1-5
size: NA
CDR3: CASSRSDSYNQPQHF
DNA: TGTGCCAGTAGCCGATCGGACAGCTACAATCAGCCCCAGCATTTT

V: TRBV2
D: NA
J: TRBJ2-5
size: once
CDR3: CASSEVSQETQYF
DNA: TGTGCCAGCAGTGAAGTGAGCCAAGAGACCCAGTACTTC

V: TRBV5-4
D: TRBD1
J: TRBJ1-2
size: NA
CDR3: CASSHRDRGTYGYTF
DNA: TGTGCCAGCAGCCACCGGGACAGGGGCACCTATGGCTACACCTTC

V: TRBV6-1
D: NA
J: TRBJ1-2
size: NA
CDR3: CASSEGPGKHYGYTF
DNA: TGTGCCAGCAGTGAAGGGCCAGGGAAACACTATGGCTACACCTTC

V: TRBV29-1
D: TRBD1
J: TRBJ1-1
size: NA
CDR3: CSVDFKDRGKSEAFF
DNA: TGCAGCGTTGACTTCAAGGACAGGGGGAAGTCTGAAGCTTTCTTT

V: TRBV12-3/TRBV12-4
D: NA
J: TRBJ1-2
size: NA
CDR3: CASSLQGIRGYTF
DNA: TGTGCCAGCAGTTTGCAGGGAATAAGGGGCTACACCTTC

V: TRBV30
D: NA
J: TRBJ1-2
size: NA
CDR3: CAWSRAGRNYGYTF
DNA: TGTGCCTGGAGCCGGGCAGGGCGGAACTATGGCTACACCTTC

V: TRBV24-1
D: NA
J: TRBJ1-3
size: few
CDR3: CATSDLHPGGAGNTIYF
DNA: TGTGCCACCAGTGATTTGCACCCGGGAGGTGCTGGAAACACCATATATTTT

V: TRBV5-1
D: NA
J: TRBJ1-2
size: once
CDR3: CASSLRVQGSDGYTF
DNA: TGCGCCAGCAGCTTGCGGGTTCAGGGTTCGGATGGCTACACCTTC

V: TRBV7-9
D: TRBD1
J: TRBJ2-1
size: NA
CDR3: CASSPDRDRGYNEQFF
DNA: TGTGCCAGCAGCCCCGACCGGGACAGGGGCTACAATGAGCAGTTCTTC

V: TRBV19
D: NA
J: TRBJ2-2
size: NA
CDR3: CASSVTGMAGELFF
DNA: TGTGCCAGTAGTGTTACAGGGATGGCCGGGGAGCTGTTTTTT

V: TRBV7-9
D: NA
J: TRBJ1-2
size: NA
CDR3: CASSFHLGPGTVVGDGYTF
DNA: TGTGCCAGCAGCTTTCACCTTGGACCTGGAACGGTTGTAGGGGATGGCTACACCTTC

V: TRBV30
D: NA
J: TRBJ2-5
size: NA
CDR3: CAWSIVAETQYF
DNA: TGTGCCTGGAGTATAGTCGCAGAGACCCAGTACTTC

V: TRBV4-3
D: NA
J: TRBJ1-5
size: NA
CDR3: CASRELYRGNQPQHF
DNA: TGCGCCAGCAGGGAACTTTATCGGGGTAATCAGCCCCAGCATTTT

V: TRBV10-3
D: NA
J: TRBJ2-3
size: NA
CDR3: CAISVGLIGTDTQYF
DNA: TGTGCCATCAGTGTAGGACTTATAGGCACAGATACGCAGTATTTT

V: TRBV13
D: NA
J: TRBJ2-1
size: NA
CDR3: CASSGNEQFF
DNA: TGTGCCAGCTCGGGGAATGAGCAGTTCTTC

V: TRBV7-9
D: NA
J: TRBJ1-2
size: NA
CDR3: CASSLGGHSGGYTF
DNA: TGTGCCAGCAGCTTAGGAGGACACTCCGGTGGCTACACCTTC

V: TRBV4-1
D: TRBD2
J: TRBJ2-7
size: NA
CDR3: CASSQALETSGPYEQYF
DNA: TGCGCCAGCAGCCAAGCACTAGAGACTAGCGGACCCTACGAGCAGTACTTC

V: TRBV5-1
D: NA
J: TRBJ1-6
size: NA
CDR3: CASSPSGGRYNSPLHF
DNA: TGCGCCAGCAGCCCCTCGGGAGGGCGCTATAATTCACCCCTCCACTTT

V: TRBV7-9
D: NA
J: TRBJ2-2
size: NA
CDR3: CASSLARDGTGELFF
DNA: TGTGCCAGCAGCTTAGCGCGGGACGGCACCGGGGAGCTGTTTTTT

V: TRBV7-9
D: NA
J: TRBJ1-1
size: few
CDR3: CASSLPRGSAEAFF
DNA: TGTGCCAGCAGCTTACCCAGAGGATCAGCTGAAGCTTTCTTT

V: TRBV28
D: TRBD1
J: TRBJ1-1
size: NA
CDR3: CASSQLDRVGTEAFF
DNA: TGTGCCAGCAGTCAACTGGACAGGGTAGGGACTGAAGCTTTCTTT

V: TRBV10-3
D: TRBD1
J: TRBJ1-1
size: NA
CDR3: CAISESQGGTEAFF
DNA: TGTGCCATCAGTGAGTCACAGGGGGGCACTGAAGCTTTCTTT

V: TRBV6-5
D: NA
J: TRBJ2-1
size: once
CDR3: CASSLLAPAANEQFF
DNA: TGTGCCAGCAGTTTACTAGCACCAGCCGCAAATGAGCAGTTCTTC